The 27 T cell receptor beta chains below all came from one sample that was sequenced in a study of T cells in Graves' hyperthyroidism and ophthalmopathy (dated by TCRdb to between 2017 and 2020). Receptor libraries were prepared by multiplex PCR. The run used an Illumina HiSeq 2000. The TCR beta CDR3 regions were amplified from the RNA transcripts. For the first round of RT-PCR on the TCR CDR3, the HTBI primer set was used together with the Qiagen OneStep RT-PCR kit. TCRdb took the public reads, trimmed them with fastp at Q25, ran MiXCR for clone calling and kept in-frame beta chains. Every CDR3 protein is listed once, alongside the most common genes and DNA of its rows. A total of 400,000 to 550,000 distinct CDR3 sequences appear in this sample, roughly 25% of them only once. Roughly 12% of the sample is taken by the ten largest. Sequencing was done on a sample of blood. All receptors derive from a woman aged 30 to 39 with Graves' ophthalmopathy.

The genes are TRBV5-2 and TRBJ2-6; the table's D call, TRBD2, was not checked against the DNA. TRBV5-2 is a recognized pseudogene. The CDR3 extends over 21 amino acids. CDR3 nucleotide sequence: TGTGCCAGCAGCTTGAGCAACTTGAGGGTAACTACCGGGTCTGGGGCCAACGTCCTGACTTTC. Protein sequence: CASSLSNLRVTTGSGANVLTF.

Ten or more counts support this clonotype. V is TRBV19 and J is TRBJ2-5; D gene unclear. The CDR3 is made up of 12 amino acids. The germline V and J ends were trimmed by 4 bases and 0 bases, with 3 bases remaining between them. The germline CDR1 and CDR2 sequences are LNHDA and SQIVND (reference sequence). The CDR3 DNA reads TGTGCCAGTAGTAACGACCAAGAGACCCAGTACTTC. Residues: CASSNDQETQYF.

This sequence joins TRBV7-2 and TRBJ2-7; D is unclear. Germline lookup yields CDR1 SGHTA and CDR2 FQGNSA. Between the trimmed V and J ends, which lost 3 bases and 7 bases, there was a span of 10 bases. The CDR3 has 12 amino acids. The DNA for the CDR3 is TGTGCCAGCAGCTTGCCCCAAGGGGAGCAGTACTTC. This codes for CASSLPQGEQYF. Together with reference TRBV7-2 and TRBJ2-7, the CDR3 gives the full variable domain: GAGVSQSPSNKVTEKGKDVELRCDPISGHTALYWYRQSLGQGLEFLIYFQGNSAPDKSGLPSDRFSAERTGGSVSTLTIQRTQQEDSAVYLCASSLPQGEQYFGPGTRLTVT.

This clonotype was counted at least ten times. The chain uses TRBV20-1 and TRBJ1-1; TRBD1 matches 7 bases. The CDR3 contains 16 residues. V lost 1 base to trimming and J lost 1 base; unmatched junction nucleotides: 9. Per the germline V gene, CDR1 is DFQATT and CDR2 is SNEGSKA (reference sequence). CDR3 loop: CSARVREGQKNTEAFF. CDR3 in DNA: TGCAGTGCTAGAGTTCGTGAGGGACAGAAGAACACTGAAGCTTTCTTT.

Many counts were recorded for this clonotype. The V gene is TRBV2, the J gene TRBJ2-6; D call uncertain. The ends were cut back, 1 base at V and 4 bases at J, with 8 bases in the middle. Germline loops: CDR1 SNHLY, CDR2 FYNNEI. The CDR3 contains 15 residues. CDR3 sequence (DNA): TGTGCCAGCAGTGAAGACGGATCCGGGGCCAACGTCCTGACTTTC. This gives the protein CASSEDGSGANVLTF.

This clonotype was observed at least ten times. The chain recombines TRBV12-3 or TRBV12-4 with TRBJ2-7; the D is unclear. V lost 6 bases and J 2 bases, leaving 14 bases between the germline ends. The CDR3 spans 14 residues. For the CDR3, the DNA is TGTGCCAGCAGACCGAACAATCAAGCCTACGAGCAGTACTTC. It is translated as CASRPNNQAYEQYF.

In its sample, this clonotype was seen many times. The rearrangement joins TRBV3-1 to TRBJ1-5; D remains ambiguous. The CDR3 consists of 14 residues. The V end was cut by 5 bases, the J end by 0 bases, with 8 bases between. Germline lookup yields CDR1 LGHDT and CDR2 YNNKEL (reference sequence). CDR3 in DNA: TGTGCCAGCAGCGAGTGGAATAGCAATCAGCCCCAGCATTTT. Translation: CASSEWNSNQPQHF.

There are many counts of this clonotype. J is TRBJ1-2 and V is TRBV9; D ambiguous. CDR1 and CDR2 (germline): SGDLS, YYNGEE. V lost 0 bases and J 8 bases, leaving 8 bases between the germline ends. The CDR3 has 12 residues. The CDR3 nucleotides read TGTGCCAGCAGCGTAGCCGGAGAGGGCTACACCTTC. Amino acids: CASSVAGEGYTF.

In its sample, this clonotype was seen many times. The chain joins TRBV2 to TRBJ2-7; unclear D gene. The CDR3 totals 14 residues. Germline V gives CDR1 SNHLY, CDR2 FYNNEI. With 2 bases removed from V and 5 bases from J, the gap between germline ends came to 13 bases. The DNA for the CDR3 is TGTGCCAGCAGTGAACGGGTCCGAAGGGACGAGCAGTACTTC. Amino acid sequence: CASSERVRRDEQYF.

The chain has TRBV12-3 or TRBV12-4 and TRBJ1-1; D is uncertain. This CDR3 contains 14 residues. V was cut by 3 bases and J by 2 bases, with 10 bases left in between. CDR3 nucleotide sequence: TGTGCCAGCAGTTTTGTTGGGGTTAACACTGAAGCTTTCTTT. Translating it yields CASSFVGVNTEAFF.

This clonotype has a handful of counts. The gene calls are TRBV7-9 and TRBJ1-2; D remains unclear. Trimming left V 0 bases short and J 3 bases short, with 8 bases between. The CDR3 length is 14 residues. Germline values: CDR1 SEHNR, CDR2 FQNEAQ (reference sequence). In nucleotides, the CDR3 is TGTGCCAGCAGCTTAGCGGAAACTTACTATGGCTACACCTTC. Its protein product is CASSLAETYYGYTF.

This clonotype was seen only a few times. The rearrangement uses TRBV20-1 and TRBJ2-2; weak D call: TRBD2 (6 bases). Germline V gene lookup returns CDR1 DFQATT and CDR2 SNEGSKA (reference sequence). Trimming removed 4 bases at V and 3 bases at J, with 15 bases between. The CDR3 loop spans 15 amino acids. The CDR3 coding sequence is TGCAGTGCTAAGCCGGGACTCACGGACACCGGGGAGCTGTTTTTT. This sequence encodes CSAKPGLTDTGELFF.

This clonotype has ten or more counts. The J gene is TRBJ1-1, the V gene TRBV7-8; D call uncertain. CDR3 length: 13 amino acids. In germline, CDR1 is SGHVS, CDR2 FQNEAQ. V lost 4 bases, J lost 1 base, and 7 bases lay in between. CDR3 protein: CASSSQRNTEAFF. The CDR3 bases are TGTGCCAGCAGCTCACAGAGGAACACTGAAGCTTTCTTT.

This clonotype was seen repeatedly, ten times or more. The chain recombines TRBV30 with TRBJ1-5, with 12 positions matching TRBD1. CDR3 length: 13 residues. Germline lookup yields CDR1 GTSNPN and CDR2 SVGIG (reference sequence). The junction had 4 bases not matched to a gene; V was cut back by 7 bases and J by 6 bases. The CDR3 is CAYRGQGAQPQHF. CDR3 sequence (DNA): TGTGCCTACCGGGGACAGGGGGCTCAGCCCCAGCATTTT.

There are many counts of this clonotype. The chain couples TRBV12-3 or TRBV12-4 to TRBJ1-1; D uncertain. The V end lost 9 bases, the J end lost 0 bases, and 14 bases lay between the germline ends. CDR3 length equals 14 residues. The chain's CDR3 is CASRRGKVNTEAFF. DNA of the CDR3: TGTGCCAGTCGGAGAGGGAAGGTGAACACTGAAGCTTTCTTT.

This clonotype was counted many times. The chain links TRBV19 to TRBJ1-5; D gene unclear. The length of the CDR3 is 13 residues. V was pared by 4 bases and J by 7 bases, with 11 bases between. Germline CDR1 is LNHDA and CDR2 is SQIVND (reference sequence). CDR3 DNA: TGTGCCAGTAGTACGGCGGGCCGGCAGCCCCAGCATTTT. It codes for CASSTAGRQPQHF.

The genes are TRBV28 and TRBJ2-7; weak D call: TRBD1 (6 bases). The CDR3 extends over 16 amino acids. Germline V lookup: CDR1 MDHEN, CDR2 SYDVKM. The V end was cut by 6 bases, the J end by 1 base, with 19 bases between. The CDR3 DNA reads TGTGCCAGCAGCTTCCGGTCAGGGGAATCGTCCTACGAGCAGTACTTC. Encoded protein: CASSFRSGESSYEQYF.

In the case of this clonotype: A read error may account for a junction end that differs from germline. The chain joins TRBV6-5 to TRBJ2-7; the D is unclear. This CDR3 is 13 amino acids long. Germline lookup yields CDR1 MNHEY and CDR2 SVGAGI. DNA for the CDR3: TGTACCAGCAGTTATGGAAGGGCTACTGAGCAGTACTTC. Translating gives CTSSYGRATEQYF.

The chain links TRBV2 to TRBJ1-1; TRBD1 agrees at 9 bases. From germline, CDR1 is SNHLY and CDR2 FYNNEI. The V and J ends lost 6 bases and 10 bases, in that order; junction bases with no gene match: 12. This CDR3 spans 14 amino acids. The CDR3 coding sequence is TGTGCCAGCAGGTTACAGGGGGCGTTTACTCCAGCTTTCTTT. Its translation is CASRLQGAFTPAFF.

The sample holds a few counts of this clonotype. This may come from a read error, since a much larger clone is one base off. V and J are TRBV6-2 or TRBV6-3 and TRBJ2-5; tentative D call: TRBD2 (7 bases). This CDR3 region has 15 residues. V shed 6 bases and J shed 5 bases, with 19 bases lying between them. Germline loops: CDR1 MNHEY, CDR2 SVGEGT. The CDR3: CASSGVGGLSETQYF. In DNA form, the CDR3 reads TGTGCCAGCAGCGGAGTGGGGGGGCTATCGGAGACCCAGTACTTC.

In the case of this clonotype: Since the CDR3 does not end with the conserved phenylalanine or tryptophan, this likely comes from a read error. The CDR3 DNA is TGTGCCAGCAGGGCGGCAGAATCTAACTATGGCTACACCATC. It encodes CASRAAESNYGYTI. V is TRBV6-1 and J is TRBJ1-2; D unclear. Trimming cost V 6 bases and J 0 bases, with 11 bases left between them. The CDR3 sequence is 14 residues long. Germline-derived CDR1 and CDR2 are MNHNS and SASEGT.

This clonotype came up a few times. The CDR3, as DNA: TGCGCCAGCAGGGCTAGCGGGGGGACTGAGCAGTTCTTC. Translating gives CASRASGGTEQFF. The gene calls are TRBV10-1 and TRBJ2-1, with 11 bases lining up with TRBD2. The CDR3 runs 13 residues. Germline loops: CDR1 WNHNN, CDR2 SYGVQD (reference sequence). The J segment lost 9 bases and the V segment lost 6 bases, leaving 4 bases of the junction unmatched.

This clonotype was found many times. V gene TRBV6-5 combines with J gene TRBJ2-7; D gene uncertain. Per the germline V gene, CDR1 is MNHEY and CDR2 is SVGAGI. This CDR3 spans 17 amino acids. V dropped 0 bases and J dropped 1 base, with 16 bases sitting between them. CDR3 sequence (DNA): TGTGCCAGCAGTTACTCGGTCAACAGCCAGAGGTCCTACGAGCAGTACTTC. It codes for CASSYSVNSQRSYEQYF.

This clonotype was recorded at least ten times. The chain links TRBV12-3 or TRBV12-4 to TRBJ1-1, with TRBD1 as a possible D gene (5 bases). This CDR3 contains 14 residues. Trimming took off 7 bases at V and 0 bases at J, with 12 bases between the two ends. CDR3 DNA: TGTGCCAGCACCCAATCGACAGTGAACACTGAAGCTTTCTTT. Translated, it gives CASTQSTVNTEAFF.

This chain links TRBV6-5 with TRBJ1-6, with no clear D. Germline loops: CDR1 MNHEY, CDR2 SVGAGI. The CDR3 extends over 15 amino acids. V gave up 2 bases and J gave up 5 bases, with 10 bases separating them. The DNA of the CDR3 is TGTGCCAGCAGTTACCTGGGGAAAGATAATTCACCCCTCCACTTT. This encodes CASSYLGKDNSPLHF.

This clonotype has just a few counts. This chain joins TRBV11-2 and TRBJ2-5, with a possible D match to TRBD2 (7 bases). The CDR3 is 16 amino acids. V shed 4 bases and J shed 1 base, with 16 bases lying between them. The germline CDR1 and CDR2 sequences are SGHAT and FQNNGV. The CDR3 DNA reads TGTGCCAGCAGCTACCTTGCGGGGGCGGTCCAAGAGACCCAGTACTTC. Protein: CASSYLAGAVQETQYF.

This clonotype was recorded at least ten times. The chain couples TRBV6-1 to TRBJ1-3; no reliable D call. V was clipped by 7 bases and J by 1 base, with 8 bases between them. The CDR3 is 13 residues long. Germline V CDR1 and CDR2: MNHNS, SASEGT. The CDR3, as DNA: TGTGCCAGCATGCCAGTATCTGGAAACACCATATATTTT. This gives the protein CASMPVSGNTIYF.